This is a list of T cell receptor beta chains from one sample in a study of post-analysis software for immune sequencing data. One entry per CDR3 protein, called by TCRdb with MiXCR from the PCR reads. The table has hundreds of thousands of distinct CDR3 sequences, 25% to 30% seen once. Sequenced: blood. The receptors here all came from a girl aged 10 to 17 with multiple sclerosis. CDR3s include the opening cysteine and the closing phenylalanine or tryptophan. D genes are given only for firm matches. Some rows mark clone size as missing; the rest say once, few, many or name a class of expanded clone.

TRBJ1-1	-	-	TRBV7-9	CASSPDKNTEAFF	TGTGCCAGCAGCCCGGACAAAAACACTGAAGCTTTCTTT
TRBJ2-2	-	-	TRBV7-2	CASRAGGGGELFF	TGTGCCAGCAGGGCTGGGGGCGGCGGGGAGCTGTTTTTT
TRBJ2-1	TRBD2	few	TRBV20-1	CSARDVAGGPHEQFF	TGCAGTGCTAGAGACGTAGCGGGAGGGCCCCATGAGCAGTTCTTC
TRBJ2-1	TRBD2	-	TRBV27	CASSFGAGGKNEQFF	TGTGCCAGCAGTTTTGGAGCGGGAGGGAAGAATGAGCAGTTCTTC
TRBJ1-5	-	-	TRBV7-2	CASSLKLNQPQHF	TGTGCCAGCAGCTTAAAATTAAATCAGCCCCAGCATTTT
TRBJ2-3	-	-	TRBV7-2	CAGSRAATQYF	TGTGCCGGCAGCCGGGCGGCTACGCAGTATTTT
TRBJ1-6	-	-	TRBV7-9	CASSSGGLESPLHF	TGTGCCAGCAGCTCGGGTGGGCTAGAATCACCCCTCCACTTT
TRBJ2-7	TRBD2	-	TRBV6-1	CASSVKAGTNRGEQYF	TGTGCCAGCAGTGTTAAAGCCGGGACTAACCGAGGGGAGCAGTACTTC
TRBJ2-1	TRBD1	-	TRBV28	CASRPQGVNRNEQFF	TGTGCCAGCCGCCCACAGGGGGTGAATAGGAATGAGCAGTTCTTC
TRBJ1-5	-	-	TRBV12-3/TRBV12-4	CASRRGTGNQPQHF	TGTGCCAGCAGACGAGGGACGGGGAATCAGCCCCAGCATTTT
TRBJ2-1	-	few	TRBV7-9	CASSSDAISSYNEQFF	TGTGCCAGCAGCTCGGACGCAATTAGCTCCTACAATGAGCAGTTCTTC
TRBJ1-2	TRBD1	few	TRBV2	CASSRPGQTNYGYTF	TGTGCCAGCAGTCGACCGGGACAGACTAACTATGGCTACACCTTC
TRBJ2-7	TRBD1	many	TRBV18	CASSPGTGSYEQYF	TGTGCCAGCAGTCCCGGGACAGGGTCCTACGAGCAGTACTTC
TRBJ1-1	TRBD1	-	TRBV28	CASSRQGGLRNTEAFF	TGTGCCAGCAGCCGACAGGGAGGCCTACGGAACACTGAAGCTTTCTTT
TRBJ2-5	-	many	TRBV6-6	CASRVVDNLQTQYF	TGTGCCAGCAGAGTCGTGGACAATTTGCAGACCCAGTACTTC
TRBJ2-6	TRBD2	many	TRBV6-2/TRBV6-3	CAAGAELSGANVLTF	TGTGCAGCGGGGGCAGAACTCTCTGGGGCCAACGTCCTGACTTTC
TRBJ2-1	TRBD2	few	TRBV4-3	CASSQEWKRELNNEQFF	TGCGCCAGCAGCCAAGAATGGAAGCGGGAGTTAAACAATGAGCAGTTCTTC
TRBJ2-1	-	few	TRBV18	CASSPGLGDHNEQFF	TGTGCCAGCTCACCTGGTTTAGGGGACCACAATGAGCAGTTCTTC
TRBJ2-7	-	few	TRBV27	CASGSARGYEQYF	TGTGCCAGCGGTAGCGCGAGGGGCTACGAGCAGTACTTC
TRBJ1-1	TRBD1	few	TRBV5-6	CASSLLQGGPNEAFF	TGTGCCAGCAGCTTACTACAGGGGGGACCTAATGAAGCTTTCTTT
TRBJ2-1	TRBD1	-	TRBV6-6	CASSLLGQSLYNEQFF	TGTGCCAGCAGTTTACTGGGACAGAGCCTCTACAATGAGCAGTTCTTC
TRBJ2-5	TRBD1	-	TRBV6-6	CASSYPGTVQETQYF	TGTGCCAGCAGTTACCCGGGGACAGTCCAAGAGACCCAGTACTTC
TRBJ2-3	-	-	TRBV3-1	CASTGEARDTQYF	TGTGCCAGCACCGGGGAGGCTAGAGATACGCAGTATTTT
TRBJ2-6	TRBD1	many	TRBV20-1	CSARTDRASGANVLTF	TGCAGTGCTAGGACTGACAGGGCGTCTGGGGCCAACGTCCTGACTTTC
TRBJ1-1	-	-	TRBV20-1	CSARDLVNTEAFF	TGTAGTGCTAGAGATCTTGTGAACACTGAAGCTTTCTTT
TRBJ1-5	-	-	TRBV21-1	CASSKQDRNCHQPQHF	TGTGCCAGCAGCAAACAGGACAGGAACTGTCATCAGCCCCAGCATTTT
TRBJ2-1	TRBD2	few	TRBV5-1	CASSSGTRAYNEQFF	TGCGCCAGCAGCTCCGGGACTAGGGCTTACAATGAGCAGTTCTTC
TRBJ2-1	TRBD2	few	TRBV6-2/TRBV6-3	CASSQTSGHNEQFF	TGTGCCAGCAGTCAGACTAGCGGCCACAATGAGCAGTTCTTC
TRBJ1-2	-	few	TRBV6-6	CASINTGESNYGYTF	TGTGCCAGCATCAACACGGGAGAATCTAACTATGGCTACACCTTC
TRBJ1-4	-	-	TRBV20-1	CSAWDPNWEKLFF	TGCAGTGCCTGGGACCCGAATTGGGAAAAACTGTTTTTT
TRBJ2-3	TRBD2	few	TRBV6-1	CASSRYGLAGGFTDTQYF	TGTGCCAGCAGCCGATACGGGTTAGCGGGGGGATTCACAGATACGCAGTATTTT
TRBJ2-3	-	-	TRBV12-3/TRBV12-4	CATQSGVSTGTQYF	TGTGCCACCCAGTCGGGGGTGAGCACAGGTACGCAGTATTTT
TRBJ1-1	-	-	TRBV5-1	CASSLGYSRNTEAFF	TGCGCCAGCAGCTTGGGTTACAGCAGGAACACTGAAGCTTTCTTT
TRBJ1-2	TRBD1	-	TRBV28	CASSSPPGQGDYGYTF	TGTGCCAGCAGTTCCCCACCGGGACAGGGTGACTATGGCTACACCTTC
TRBJ1-2	TRBD1	-	TRBV6-6	CASSRDRDSTNYGYTF	TGTGCCAGCAGCCGGGACCGGGACAGTACTAACTATGGCTACACCTTC
TRBJ2-7	-	many	TRBV11-2	CASSQGIYEQYF	TGTGCCAGCAGCCAGGGGATCTACGAGCAGTACTTC
TRBJ1-2	-	few	TRBV4-2	CASSQDGAGPGYGYTF	TGTGCCAGCAGCCAAGATGGAGCCGGCCCAGGCTATGGCTACACCTTC
TRBJ2-4	TRBD2	-	TRBV5-1	CASSAGLAGAGAKNIQYF	TGCGCCAGCAGCGCAGGACTAGCGGGGGCCGGGGCCAAAAACATTCAGTACTTC
TRBJ1-2	TRBD1	-	TRBV28	CASSSPGQGHGYTF	TGTGCCAGCAGTTCCCCCGGACAGGGCCACGGCTACACCTTC
TRBJ1-2	-	-	TRBV28	CASSYDTTGLGGYTF	TGTGCCAGCAGTTATGATACGACAGGCCTGGGTGGCTACACCTTC
TRBJ1-2	-	few	TRBV3-1	CASSQDLGYGYTF	TGTGCCAGCAGCCAAGATCTGGGCTATGGCTACACCTTC